Following are 25 T cell receptor beta chains from one sample sequenced in a study of blood T cells in healthy people across ages. Through a sample-barcoded 5' primer and a J-beta primer mix, a second PCR was run for roughly 6 to 11 cycles. TCRdb analysed the 5' RACE reads with MiXCR anew, one entry per CDR3 protein. The sample consists of roughly 1,300,000 distinct CDR3 sequences, approximately 59% of them appearing once. Sequencing was done on a sample of blood. These receptors were obtained from a young man in good health.

This rearrangement joins TRBV6-6 to TRBJ2-3; 11 bases map to TRBD1. There are 14 residues in the CDR3. CDR1 is MNHNY, CDR2 SVGAGI, per germline (reference sequence). The junction had 4 bases not matched to a gene; V was cut back by 7 bases and J by 4 bases. The CDR3 DNA is TGTGCCAGCACTTGGACAGGGGGCCCAGATACGCAGTATTTT. As protein: CASTWTGGPDTQYF.

Remarks on this clonotype: Germline and junction disagree at one end, which may indicate a read error. The V call is TRBV12-3 or TRBV12-4, the J call TRBJ2-7; TRBD2 might be the D (5 bases). This CDR3 has 13 amino acids. Here the CDR3 DNA reads TGTGCCATCAGTTTCGGGATAAACTACGAGCAGTACTTC. This encodes CAISFGINYEQYF.

The rearrangement links TRBV7-9 to TRBJ1-2; D might be TRBD1 (5 bases). Looked up from germline, CDR1 is SEHNR and CDR2 is FQNEAQ (reference sequence). The CDR3 loop spans 14 amino acids. Trimming removed 8 bases at V and 2 bases at J, with 15 bases between. This chain's CDR3 is CASGRRDLNYGYTF. CDR3 sequence (DNA): TGTGCCAGCGGGCGCCGGGACCTCAACTATGGCTACACCTTC.

The chain is built from TRBV24-1 and TRBJ2-5; TRBD1 matches at 7 bases. The CDR3 has 13 residues. Germline lookup yields CDR1 KGHDR and CDR2 SFDVKD. Losses at the gene ends were 4 bases for V and 4 bases for J; bases not matched to a gene: 2. The DNA of the CDR3 is TGTGCCACCAGTGAGCACAGGGGAGAGACCCAGTACTTC. Translation gives CATSEHRGETQYF.

The rearrangement joins TRBV29-1 to TRBJ1-2; no clear D gene. V shed 3 bases and J shed 0 bases, with 5 bases lying between them. Germline loops: CDR1 SQVTM, CDR2 ANQGSEA. This CDR3 is built from 12 residues. CDR3 in DNA: TGCAGCGTTGACGGGTCTAACTATGGCTACACCTTC. This translates into CSVDGSNYGYTF.

The rearrangement links TRBV4-3 to TRBJ1-4; no clear D. The CDR3 spans 14 residues. Germline CDR1 is LGHNA and CDR2 is YSLEER. With 3 bases removed from V and 10 bases from J, the gap between germline ends came to 15 bases. The CDR3 DNA reads TGCGCCAGCAGCCATACTACCGAGGTTGGAAAACTGTTTTTT. It translates to CASSHTTEVGKLFF.

The chain couples TRBV7-9 to TRBJ2-1, with 9 nucleotides matching TRBD2. Trimming at V came to 8 bases and at J to 9 bases, leaving 5 bases not matched to a gene. This CDR3 is built from 12 residues. CDR1 SEHNR and CDR2 FQNEAQ come from the germline V gene (reference sequence). The CDR3 DNA is TGTGCCAGCCGCGGGAGGGAGGGTGAGCAGTTCTTC. Translating gives CASRGREGEQFF. Based on the CDR3 plus reference TRBV7-9 and TRBJ2-1, the full variable domain is DTGVSQNPRHKITKRGQNVTFRCDPISEHNRLYWYRQTLGQGPEFLTYFQNEAQLEKSRLLSDRFSAERPKGSFSTLEIQRTEQGDSAMYLCASRGREGEQFFGPGTRLTVL.

The chain carries TRBV20-1 and TRBJ1-5; 7 bases match TRBD1. Germline V gives CDR1 DFQATT, CDR2 SNEGSKA (reference sequence). The CDR3 runs 14 residues. With V trimmed by 5 bases and J by 6 bases, 10 bases remained unmatched. CDR3 nucleotide sequence: TGCAGTGCTGAAAACACAGGGGAGTTTCAGCCCCAGCATTTT. Protein sequence: CSAENTGEFQPQHF.

This rearrangement joins TRBV3-1 to TRBJ2-5, with TRBD2 as a possible D gene (5 bases). The CDR3 has 16 amino acids. Trimming stripped 0 bases from V and 7 bases from J, with 18 bases between. Germline-derived CDR1 and CDR2 are LGHDT and YNNKEL (reference sequence). CDR3 sequence reads: CASSQDPGSSVGTQYF. The CDR3 DNA is TGTGCCAGCAGCCAAGACCCGGGGTCATCAGTTGGGACCCAGTACTTC.

V gene TRBV12-3 or TRBV12-4 combines with J gene TRBJ2-7; D is unresolved. The end of the DNA fits TRBJ2-5 better, so the J call may be wrong. The CDR3 runs to 12 residues. The CDR3, as DNA: TGTGCCAGCAGTCTGATGTGGGAGACCCAGTACTTC. This codes for CASSLMWETQYF.

This clonotype was picked up a small number of times. V and J are TRBV9 and TRBJ2-3, with D unclear. The CDR3 covers 13 residues. Germline V gene data show CDR1 as SGDLS and CDR2 as YYNGEE. V lost 0 bases and J lost 2, with 4 bases in between. Here the CDR3 reads CASSVGVTDTQYF. The DNA of the CDR3 is TGTGCCAGCAGCGTAGGGGTCACAGATACGCAGTATTTT.

The V call is TRBV5-6, the J call TRBJ2-5; possible D gene TRBD2, 5 bases. Germline CDR1 is SGHDT and CDR2 is YYEEEE. The CDR3 sequence is 15 residues long. Trimming pared 3 bases from V and 5 bases from J, leaving 17 bases between. The DNA for the CDR3 is TGTGCCAGCAGCTATGGACTCGCCACTCTGGAGACCCAGTACTTC. Translation gives CASSYGLATLETQYF.

With respect to this clonotype: An end of the junction differs from the germline gene, which may be a read error. The chain employs TRBV27 and TRBJ1-1; TRBD1 matches at 8 bases. From germline, CDR1 is MNHEY and CDR2 SMNVEV (reference sequence). The CDR3 has 16 amino acids. The CDR3 spells CTSWTGRGGVGTEAFF. The DNA for the CDR3 is TGTACCAGCTGGACAGGGCGGGGTGGTGTGGGGACTGAAGCTTTCTTT.

V usage is TRBV28 and J usage is TRBJ2-3; TRBD2 matches 8 bases. Germline-derived CDR1 and CDR2 are MDHEN and SYDVKM. Trimming at V came to 5 bases and at J to 4 bases, leaving 8 bases not matched to a gene. The CDR3 is made up of 15 amino acids. CDR3 in DNA: TGTGCCAGCAGTCAACAAGCGGGAGTGGCAGATACGCAGTATTTT. Residues: CASSQQAGVADTQYF.

The rearrangement links TRBV4-1 to TRBJ2-7; 8 bases match TRBD1. Unmatched junction bases numbered 4, after V lost 1 base and J lost 2 bases. The V gene's germline CDR1 is MGHRA and CDR2 YSYEKL. This CDR3 has 15 residues. CDR3 amino acids: CASSQGGQGAYEQYF. CDR3 sequence (DNA): TGCGCCAGCAGCCAAGGTGGACAGGGAGCCTACGAGCAGTACTTC.

The CDR3 bases are TGTGCCAGCAGTGTTAACAGGGAGGGGCCCCCAGATACGCAGTATTTT. This gives the protein CASSVNREGPPDTQYF. The chain uses TRBV6-1 and TRBJ2-3, with D possibly being TRBD2 (7 bases). This CDR3 contains 16 residues. Germline values: CDR1 MNHNS, CDR2 SASEGT. V lost 4 bases and J 4 bases, leaving 18 bases between the germline ends.

Concerning this clonotype: The junction shows a germline mismatch at one end, possibly a read error. The J gene is TRBJ2-1, the V gene TRBV6-6; D unresolved. Germline loops: CDR1 MNHNY, CDR2 SVGAGI (reference sequence). This CDR3 contains 14 residues. The CDR3 protein is CASSYRVESNGQFF. CDR3 bases: TGTGCCAGCAGTTACCGGGTAGAGTCCAATGGGCAGTTCTTC.

This clonotype has only one observation. V is TRBV10-3 and J is TRBJ2-7, with unresolved D. CDR3 size: 12 residues. V lost 3 bases, J lost 5 bases, and 8 bases lay in between. The germline CDR1 and CDR2 sequences are ENHRY and SYGVKD. CDR3 nucleotides: TGTGCCATCAGTGACTTCTCGAACGAGCAGTACTTC. It specifies CAISDFSNEQYF.

This clonotype was recorded once. The chain has TRBV7-9 and TRBJ2-4, with TRBD2 matching over 9 bases. The J call may not be correct, given that the DNA end is closer to TRBJ2-7. CDR3 length: 19 residues. Germline V gives CDR1 SEHNR, CDR2 FQNEAQ (reference sequence). The CDR3 spells CASSTQVGREGPLTYEQYF. The CDR3, as DNA: TGTGCCAGCAGCACCCAGGTGGGGCGGGAGGGCCCCCTTACCTACGAGCAGTACTTC.

This clonotype came up a few times. V usage is TRBV20-1 and J usage is TRBJ2-7; D gene ambiguous. Germline V CDR1 and CDR2: DFQATT, SNEGSKA (reference sequence). This CDR3 has 13 residues. The V end lost 6 bases, the J end lost 2 bases, and 14 bases lay between the germline ends. DNA for the CDR3: TGCAGTGCAAGGGAAAGCACGACCTACGAGCAGTACTTC. Translation: CSARESTTYEQYF.

V and J are TRBV7-2 and TRBJ2-4, with 11 bases identical to TRBD1. Matching the DNA end better, TRBJ2-7 makes the J call doubtful. This CDR3 contains 17 residues. The germline CDR1 and CDR2 sequences are SGHTA and FQGNSA. This CDR3 is CASSSGQGGLVAYEQYF. The CDR3 DNA reads TGTGCCAGCAGCTCGGGACAGGGGGGTTTGGTTGCCTACGAGCAGTACTTC.

The chain employs TRBV4-1 and TRBJ1-2; possibly TRBD1 for D (5 bases). V lost 1 base, J lost 6 bases, and 9 bases lay in between. Germline V gene lookup returns CDR1 MGHRA and CDR2 YSYEKL. The CDR3 has 13 residues. The CDR3 loop is CASSQVGVDGYTF. Here the CDR3 DNA reads TGCGCCAGCAGCCAAGTAGGGGTTGATGGCTACACCTTC.

The J gene is TRBJ2-7, the V gene TRBV7-2; 8 bases are a match to TRBD2. This CDR3 spans 16 amino acids. Per the germline V gene, CDR1 is SGHTA and CDR2 is FQGNSA. The junction had 10 bases not matched to a gene; V was cut back by 2 bases and J by 4 bases. The CDR3 nucleotides read TGTGCCAGCAGCTTAACTTGGCGGGGGGCCGAATACGAGCAGTACTTC. Its protein is CASSLTWRGAEYEQYF.

The chain links TRBV29-1 to TRBJ1-2, with D maybe TRBD1 (5 bases). The germline gives CDR1 SQVTM, CDR2 ANQGSEA. This CDR3 region has 13 residues. Trimming cost V 3 bases and J 7 bases, with 15 bases left between them. CDR3 amino acids: CSVDTRVLGGYTF. Written as DNA, the CDR3 is TGCAGCGTTGACACCAGGGTGCTGGGTGGCTACACCTTC.

The chain carries TRBV11-2 and TRBJ2-5, with D unresolved. The CDR3 covers 14 residues. V was shortened by 5 bases and J by 1 base, with 11 bases between the two germline ends. Germline loops: CDR1 SGHAT, CDR2 FQNNGV. The chain's CDR3 is CASSLMGSQETQYF. The CDR3 region has the DNA TGTGCCAGCAGCCTTATGGGGTCCCAAGAGACCCAGTACTTC.